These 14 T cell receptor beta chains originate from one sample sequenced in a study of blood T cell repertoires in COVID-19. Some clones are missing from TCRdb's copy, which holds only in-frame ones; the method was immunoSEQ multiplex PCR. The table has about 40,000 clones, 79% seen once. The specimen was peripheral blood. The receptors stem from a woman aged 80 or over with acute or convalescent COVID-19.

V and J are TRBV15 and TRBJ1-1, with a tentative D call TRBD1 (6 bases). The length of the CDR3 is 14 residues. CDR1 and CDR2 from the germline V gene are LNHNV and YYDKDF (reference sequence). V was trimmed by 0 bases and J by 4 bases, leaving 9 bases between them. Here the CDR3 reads CATSRDGTTTEAFF. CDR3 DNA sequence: TGTGCCACCAGCAGAGATGGGACAACCACTGAAGCTTTCTTT.

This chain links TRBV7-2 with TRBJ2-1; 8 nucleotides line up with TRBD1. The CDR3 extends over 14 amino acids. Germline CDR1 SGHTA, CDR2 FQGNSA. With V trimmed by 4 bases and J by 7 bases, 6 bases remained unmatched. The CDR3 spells CASSWGQAGNEQFF. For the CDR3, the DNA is TGTGCCAGCAGCTGGGGACAGGCTGGTAATGAGCAGTTCTTC.

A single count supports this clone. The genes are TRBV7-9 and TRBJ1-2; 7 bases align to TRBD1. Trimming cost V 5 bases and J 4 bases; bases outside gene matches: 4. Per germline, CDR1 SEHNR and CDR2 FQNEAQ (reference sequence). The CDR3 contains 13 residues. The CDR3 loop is CASSAGQRYGYTF. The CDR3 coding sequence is TGTGCCAGCAGCGCGGGACAGCGCTATGGCTACACCTTC.

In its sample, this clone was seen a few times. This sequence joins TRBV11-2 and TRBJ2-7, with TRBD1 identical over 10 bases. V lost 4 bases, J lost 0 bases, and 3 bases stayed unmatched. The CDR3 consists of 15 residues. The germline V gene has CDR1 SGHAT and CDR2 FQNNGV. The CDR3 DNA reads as TGTGCCAGCAGCTCCGGGACAGGGGTCTCCTACGAGCAGTACTTC. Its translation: CASSSGTGVSYEQYF. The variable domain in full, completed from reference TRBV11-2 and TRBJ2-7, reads EAGVAQSPRYKIIEKRQSVAFWCNPISGHATLYWYQQILGQGPKLLIQFQNNGVVDDSQLPKDRFSAERLKGVDSTLKIQPAKLEDSAVYLCASSSGTGVSYEQYFGPGTRLTVT.

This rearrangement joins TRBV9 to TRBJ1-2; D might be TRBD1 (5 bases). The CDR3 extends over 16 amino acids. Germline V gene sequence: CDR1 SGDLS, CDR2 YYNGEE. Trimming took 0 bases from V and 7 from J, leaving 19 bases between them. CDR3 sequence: CASSVDARQGLRGYTF. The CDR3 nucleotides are TGTGCCAGCAGCGTAGATGCGAGGCAGGGTCTTCGTGGCTACACCTTC.

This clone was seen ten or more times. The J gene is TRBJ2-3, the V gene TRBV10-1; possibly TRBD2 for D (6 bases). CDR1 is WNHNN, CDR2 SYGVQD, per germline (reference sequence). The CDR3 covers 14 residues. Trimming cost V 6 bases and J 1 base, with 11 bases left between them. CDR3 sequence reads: CASSPGLRTDTQYF. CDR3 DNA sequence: TGCGCCAGCAGCCCGGGACTCCGCACAGATACGCAGTATTTT.

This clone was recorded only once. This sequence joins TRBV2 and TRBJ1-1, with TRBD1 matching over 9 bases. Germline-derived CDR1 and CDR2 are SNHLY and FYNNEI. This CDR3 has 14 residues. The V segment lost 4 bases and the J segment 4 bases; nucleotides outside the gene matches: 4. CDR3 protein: CASSAQTGGTEAFF. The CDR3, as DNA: TGTGCCAGCAGTGCTCAGACAGGGGGCACTGAAGCTTTCTTT.

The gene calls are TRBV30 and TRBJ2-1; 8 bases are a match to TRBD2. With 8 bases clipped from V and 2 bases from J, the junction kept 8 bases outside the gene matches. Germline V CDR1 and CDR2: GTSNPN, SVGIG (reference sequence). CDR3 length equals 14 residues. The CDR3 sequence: CANGGRRAYNEQFF. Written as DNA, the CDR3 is TGTGCCAACGGCGGGAGGAGGGCCTACAATGAGCAGTTCTTC.

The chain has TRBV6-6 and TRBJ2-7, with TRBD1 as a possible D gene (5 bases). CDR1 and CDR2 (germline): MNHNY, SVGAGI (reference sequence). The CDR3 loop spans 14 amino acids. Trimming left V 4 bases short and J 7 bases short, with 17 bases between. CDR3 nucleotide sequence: TGTGCCAGCAGTTCAAGTCAAGGGGTCGGGGAGCAGTACTTC. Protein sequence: CASSSSQGVGEQYF.

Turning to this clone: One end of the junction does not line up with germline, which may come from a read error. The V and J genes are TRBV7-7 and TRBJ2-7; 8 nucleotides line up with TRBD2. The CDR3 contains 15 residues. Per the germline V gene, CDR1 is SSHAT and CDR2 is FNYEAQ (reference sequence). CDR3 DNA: TGTGCTAGCAGCTTAGAGACCGGGGGGGGGTACGAGCAGTACTTC. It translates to CASSLETGGGYEQYF.

CDR3 sequence (DNA): TGTGCCACCAGCCTACTCGGGCCGGGGGAGACCCAGTACTTC. Amino acid sequence: CATSLLGPGETQYF. The chain joins TRBV15 to TRBJ2-5, with D possibly being TRBD2 (5 bases). V was trimmed by 5 bases and J by 5 bases, leaving 15 bases between them. Germline CDR1 reads LNHNV; CDR2 reads YYDKDF (reference sequence). The CDR3 is 14 residues long.

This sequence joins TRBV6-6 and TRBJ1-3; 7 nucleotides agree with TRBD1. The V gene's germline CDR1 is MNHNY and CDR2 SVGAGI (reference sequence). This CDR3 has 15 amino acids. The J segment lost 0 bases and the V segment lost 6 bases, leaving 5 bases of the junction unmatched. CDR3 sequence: CASRGQRFSGNTIYF. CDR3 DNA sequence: TGTGCCAGCAGGGGACAGCGATTCTCTGGAAACACCATATATTTT.

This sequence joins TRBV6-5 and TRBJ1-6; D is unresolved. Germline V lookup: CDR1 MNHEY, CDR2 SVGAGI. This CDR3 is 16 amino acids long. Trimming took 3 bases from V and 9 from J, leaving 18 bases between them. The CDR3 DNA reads TGTGCCAGCAGTTATTCCATCGAACCTCGGGGTTCACCCCTCCACTTT. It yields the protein CASSYSIEPRGSPLHF.

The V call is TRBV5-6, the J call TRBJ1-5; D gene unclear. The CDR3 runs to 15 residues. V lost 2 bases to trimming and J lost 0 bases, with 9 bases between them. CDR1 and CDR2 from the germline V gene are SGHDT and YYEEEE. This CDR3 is CASSLGLYSNQPQHF. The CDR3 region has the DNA TGTGCCAGCAGCTTAGGACTATATAGCAATCAGCCCCAGCATTTT.